The 24 T cell receptor beta chains given below trace back to one sample, sequenced in a study of T cell repertoires in cytomegalovirus infection. TCRdb reanalysed the reads using MiXCR and keeps one entry per CDR3 protein. The repertoire holds tens of thousands of distinct CDR3 sequences, under 30% seen once, with about 60% in the top ten. No antigen is known for these receptors. The specimen was CD8+ T cells from cultured PBMCs, collected from culture after CMV antigen stimulation. The receptor source for this set is a human donor in good health (CMV status not recorded). Some clones in this sample may be carry-over from other donors' samples.

At least ten counts were recorded for this clonotype. DNA for the CDR3: TGCGCCAGCAGCCAACCAACAGGGGGCAGGGAAGCTTTCTTT. This gives the protein CASSQPTGGREAFF. The rearrangement joins TRBV4-1 to TRBJ1-1; TRBD1 matches 9 bases. V lost 2 bases and J lost 8; bases outside the gene matches: 6. The germline gives CDR1 MGHRA, CDR2 YSYEKL. CDR3 length equals 14 residues.

The rearrangement uses TRBV27 and TRBJ2-1, with D unresolved. V was cut by 3 bases and J by 9 bases, with 15 bases left in between. Germline values: CDR1 MNHEY, CDR2 SMNVEV (reference sequence). There are 14 residues in the CDR3. CDR3 amino acids: CASSFSGYLAEQFF. As DNA, the CDR3 is TGTGCCAGCAGTTTTAGTGGCTACTTAGCTGAGCAGTTCTTC.

The chain carries TRBV27 and TRBJ1-1, with D perhaps matching TRBD1 (5 bases). Germline CDR1 MNHEY, CDR2 SMNVEV (reference sequence). The CDR3 extends over 14 amino acids. The V end was cut by 6 bases, the J end by 1 base, with 12 bases between. The chain's CDR3 is CASRAGAGNTEAFF. The CDR3 coding sequence is TGTGCCAGCAGAGCCGGGGCCGGGAACACTGAAGCTTTCTTT.

This clonotype has only a few counts. V is TRBV7-6 and J is TRBJ2-1; D is ambiguous. This CDR3 is built from 14 residues. Germline values: CDR1 SGHVS, CDR2 FNYEAQ. The V end was cut by 5 bases, the J end by 1 base, with 9 bases between. CDR3 loop: CASSVAESYNEQFF. DNA for the CDR3: TGTGCCAGCAGCGTGGCGGAGTCCTACAATGAGCAGTTCTTC.

The V call is TRBV12-3 or TRBV12-4, the J call TRBJ2-7; D remains ambiguous. The CDR3 has 12 amino acids. Deletions cut 3 bases from V and 4 bases from J, with 7 bases between. This chain's CDR3 is CASSFQAYEQYF. CDR3 bases: TGTGCCAGCAGTTTTCAAGCATACGAGCAGTACTTC.

This chain connects TRBV20-1 to TRBJ2-3, with TRBD2 matching over 10 bases. There are 17 residues in the CDR3. Germline-derived CDR1 and CDR2 are DFQATT and SNEGSKA (reference sequence). V lost 0 bases to trimming and J lost 7 bases; unmatched junction nucleotides: 13. This CDR3 reads CSARDPTGLAKVNTQYF. The CDR3 DNA follows: TGCAGTGCTAGAGATCCCACGGGACTAGCGAAAGTTAATACGCAGTATTTT.

This clonotype turned up a few times. The genes are TRBV12-3 or TRBV12-4 and TRBJ2-7; the D gene is possibly TRBD1 (6 bases). Trimming left V 6 bases short and J 4 bases short, with 13 bases between. The CDR3 totals 13 residues. Here the CDR3 reads CASRYRTGYEQYF. CDR3 nucleotides: TGTGCCAGCAGGTACAGAACAGGGTACGAGCAGTACTTC.

The sample holds many counts of this clonotype. The chain joins TRBV10-3 to TRBJ1-2, with no clear D. The V gene's germline CDR1 is ENHRY and CDR2 SYGVKD. The CDR3 is made up of 15 amino acids. Trimming shortened V by 4 bases and J by 4 bases, and 16 bases separated the two germline ends. CDR3 nucleotide sequence: TGTGCCATCAGTGTACGAGCCCCCGGCGGCTATGGCTACACCTTC. Protein sequence: CAISVRAPGGYGYTF.

Concerning this clonotype itself: This clone may be a read error of a much larger clone one base away. This rearrangement joins TRBV12-3 or TRBV12-4 to TRBJ1-5; no definite D call. The CDR3 is 18 residues long. Trimming pared 4 bases from V and 4 bases from J, leaving 23 bases between. The CDR3 sequence: CASSSTSALKVVNQPQHF. The DNA of the CDR3 is TGTGCCAGCAGTTCCACCTCGGCCTTAAAAGTGGTTAATCAGCCCCAGCATTTT.

V usage is TRBV7-3 and J usage is TRBJ1-1, with D possibly TRBD1 on 5 matching bases. CDR3 length: 15 amino acids. Germline V gives CDR1 SGHTA, CDR2 FQGTGA. Between the trimmed V and J ends, which lost 5 bases and 4 bases, there was a span of 17 bases. The CDR3 nucleotides are TGTGCCAGCAGCCCCTCTGGGGGGTTTGCCACTGAAGCTTTCTTT. Translating it yields CASSPSGGFATEAFF.

Worth noting for this clonotype: Because the CDR3 is missing its conserved closing phenylalanine or tryptophan, this is likely a read error. The chain uses TRBV12-3 or TRBV12-4 and TRBJ1-6; 9 bases align to TRBD1. The V and J ends lost 5 bases and 6 bases, in that order; junction bases with no gene match: 5. CDR3 length equals 15 residues. DNA for the CDR3: TGTGCCAGCAGTGAATGGACAGGGGCTAATTCACCCCTCCACATT. Translating gives CASSEWTGANSPLHI.

Ten or more counts support this clonotype. The genes are TRBV15 and TRBJ2-2; 8 positions agree with TRBD1. Germline CDR1 and CDR2: LNHNV and YYDKDF (reference sequence). This CDR3 has 15 amino acids. V dropped 0 bases and J dropped 4; count of bases not matched to a gene: 1. The CDR3 DNA follows: TGTGCCACCAGCAGAGATGGACAGGGCACCGGGGAGCTGTTTTTT. This translates into CATSRDGQGTGELFF.

This clonotype showed up just a few times. The gene calls are TRBV6-2 or TRBV6-3 and TRBJ2-7; 9 bases agree with TRBD1. From germline, CDR1 is MNHEY and CDR2 SVGEGT. The CDR3 loop spans 16 amino acids. V was pared by 5 bases and J by 2 bases, with 10 bases of the junction left unmatched. The CDR3 here is CASSTSGTGNPYEQYF. Here the CDR3 DNA reads TGTGCCAGCAGTACTTCCGGGACAGGGAACCCCTACGAGCAGTACTTC.

The chain joins TRBV7-9 to TRBJ2-7; TRBD1 matches 9 bases. The length of the CDR3 is 15 residues. Germline trimming cut 5 bases from V and 2 bases from J; bases unmatched to any gene: 7. In germline, CDR1 is SEHNR, CDR2 FQNEAQ (reference sequence). This CDR3 reads CASSPRTGDTYEQYF. The CDR3 DNA reads TGTGCCAGCAGCCCGAGGACAGGGGATACCTACGAGCAGTACTTC.

The table lists this clonotype with a few counts. CDR3 nucleotide sequence: TGTGCCAGCAGGCGGGAGGGGGCGGCAGGCTATGGCTACACCTTC. It encodes CASRREGAAGYGYTF. The chain couples TRBV12-3 or TRBV12-4 to TRBJ1-2; TRBD1 matches 7 bases. The CDR3 runs to 15 residues. Trimming took 6 bases from V and 4 from J; bases not matched to a gene: 11.

The chain couples TRBV5-1 to TRBJ2-3; no reliable D call. Trimming took off 1 base at V and 0 bases at J, with 6 bases between the two ends. The CDR3 sequence is 14 residues long. Per germline, CDR1 SGHRS and CDR2 YFSETQ. The CDR3 loop reads CASSLSTSTDTQYF. The CDR3 bases are TGCGCCAGCAGCTTGAGCACTAGCACAGATACGCAGTATTTT.

This chain links TRBV4-3 with TRBJ1-1; D is undetermined. V was trimmed by 4 bases and J by 2 bases, leaving 8 bases between them. CDR3 size: 13 residues. Germline V gene sequence: CDR1 LGHNA, CDR2 YSLEER. The CDR3 loop reads CASSPDGNTEAFF. DNA for the CDR3: TGCGCCAGCAGCCCGGACGGTAACACTGAAGCTTTCTTT.

This clonotype was seen a few times. The rearrangement uses TRBV19 and TRBJ2-1, with a tentative D call TRBD2 (5 bases). The V gene's germline CDR1 is LNHDA and CDR2 SQIVND (reference sequence). V shed 1 base and J shed 9 bases, with 7 bases lying between them. The CDR3 covers 12 residues. The CDR3: CASSIVRGEQFF. The CDR3 DNA follows: TGTGCCAGTAGTATAGTACGGGGTGAGCAGTTCTTC.

This clonotype was observed many times. This sequence joins TRBV7-2 and TRBJ2-1; 8 nucleotides line up with TRBD2. J lost 2 bases, V lost 4 bases, and 10 bases had no gene match. The CDR3 spans 17 residues. Looked up from germline, CDR1 is SGHTA and CDR2 is FQGNSA. CDR3 residues: CASSSDGLASPYNEQFF. CDR3 DNA sequence: TGTGCCAGCAGCTCAGACGGACTAGCAAGTCCCTACAATGAGCAGTTCTTC.

This clonotype showed up just a few times. This chain uses TRBV11-2 with TRBJ2-7; TRBD2 matches 11 bases. Trimming at V came to 2 bases and at J to 5 bases, leaving 5 bases not matched to a gene. This CDR3 spans 15 amino acids. The germline V gene has CDR1 SGHAT and CDR2 FQNNGV. CDR3 nucleotide sequence: TGTGCCAGCAGCTTAAGACTAGCGGGGACGGACGAGCAGTACTTC. Its translation is CASSLRLAGTDEQYF.

The chain recombines TRBV28 with TRBJ2-2; D gene unclear. Trimming pared 3 bases from V and 1 base from J, leaving 3 bases between. The V gene's germline CDR1 is MDHEN and CDR2 SYDVKM. The CDR3 is made up of 13 amino acids. Here the CDR3 DNA reads TGTGCCAGCAGTTTTGGGAACACCGGGGAGCTGTTTTTT. Protein product: CASSFGNTGELFF.

This chain links TRBV30 with TRBJ1-4; 8 bases fit TRBD1. The CDR3 spans 14 residues. Per germline, CDR1 GTSNPN and CDR2 SVGIG (reference sequence). Unmatched junction bases numbered 8, after V lost 3 bases and J lost 8 bases. The CDR3 coding sequence is TGTGCCTGGAGCTCCGGGACAGGAGGCGAAAAACTGTTTTTT. This encodes CAWSSGTGGEKLFF.

This clonotype was counted at least ten times. This chain links TRBV6-1 with TRBJ2-7, with 9 bases fitting TRBD2. There are 15 residues in the CDR3. CDR1 is MNHNS, CDR2 SASEGT, per germline. The trim removed 5 bases at V and 0 bases at J, leaving 5 bases unmatched. The CDR3 is CASSSTSGSSYEQYF. CDR3 DNA sequence: TGTGCCAGCAGTTCCACTAGCGGGTCCTCCTACGAGCAGTACTTC.

This clonotype was picked up many times. J is TRBJ2-7 and V is TRBV6-2 or TRBV6-3; D could derive from TRBD1 or TRBD2 (5 bases each). Trimming cost V 6 bases and J 0 bases, with 12 bases left between them. This CDR3 is built from 14 residues. The germline V gene encodes CDR1 MNHEY and CDR2 SVGEGT. Written as DNA, the CDR3 is TGTGCCAGCAGGCCTCCGGGACGCTCCTACGAGCAGTACTTC. It specifies CASRPPGRSYEQYF.